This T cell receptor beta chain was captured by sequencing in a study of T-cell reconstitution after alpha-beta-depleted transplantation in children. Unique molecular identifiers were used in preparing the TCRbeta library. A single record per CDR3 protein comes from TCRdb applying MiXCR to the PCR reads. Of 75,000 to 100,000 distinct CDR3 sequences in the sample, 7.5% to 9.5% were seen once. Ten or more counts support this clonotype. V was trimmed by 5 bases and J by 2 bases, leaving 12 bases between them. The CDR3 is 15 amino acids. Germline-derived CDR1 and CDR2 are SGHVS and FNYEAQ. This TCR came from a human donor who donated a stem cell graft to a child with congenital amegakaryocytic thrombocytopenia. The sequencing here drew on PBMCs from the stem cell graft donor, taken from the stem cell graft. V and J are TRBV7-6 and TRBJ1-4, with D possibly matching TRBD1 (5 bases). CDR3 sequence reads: CASSPQGETNEKLFF. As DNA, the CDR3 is TGTGCCAGCAGCCCGCAGGGCGAGACTAATGAAAAACTGTTTTTT.